This T cell receptor beta chain was captured by sequencing in a study of T cells in Graves' hyperthyroidism and ophthalmopathy. General study points: Ophthalmopathy and stable hyperthyroidism were told apart by a 13 V-J model.

Germline V lookup: CDR1 SNHLY, CDR2 FYNNEI. Trimming cost V 6 bases and J 4 bases, with 7 bases left between them. The CDR3 has 12 residues. The source material, RNA transcripts, was used to amplify TCR beta CDR3 regions. During a first-round RT-PCR of the TCR CDR3, the HTBI primer set was used. TCRdb fed the multiplex PCR reads into MiXCR, producing one record per CDR3 protein. The sample holds fewer than 900,000 distinct CDR3 sequences, about a sixth seen once. Participants, patients aged 18 to 65, had newly diagnosed hyperthyroidism with a duration under 2 months. Investigators excluded patients with uncontrolled infection, other autoimmune disease, pregnancy or lactation. A note on this clonotype: Its antigen remains unidentified.

The source material was blood. This chain uses TRBV2 with TRBJ1-3; weak D call: TRBD1 (6 bases). This sequence originates from a man younger than 30 with Graves' hyperthyroidism. This chain's CDR3 is CASRDRGNTIYF. CDR3 DNA sequence: TGTGCCAGCAGAGACAGGGGAAACACCATATATTTT. The complete variable domain, with remaining parts taken from reference TRBV2 and TRBJ1-3, reads EPEVTQTPSHQVTQMGQEVILRCVPISNHLYFYWYRQILGQKVEFLVSFYNNEISEKSEIFDDQFSVERPDGSNFTLKIRSTKLEDSAMYFCASRDRGNTIYFGEGSWLTVV.